This T cell receptor (beta chain) was captured in a study of blood T cell repertoires in COVID-19. At the level of the study: Both acute and convalescent COVID-19 samples were obtained from the United States, Italy and Spain. The analysed material was cDNA or gDNA that came from T cells, B-cell-depleted T cells, or PBMCs.

V was pared by 2 bases and J by 0 bases, with 5 bases between. The CDR3 is 14 amino acids. CDR1 SGHDT and CDR2 YYEEEE come from the germline V gene. Original processing notes: Reference gene primers were amplified, and this amplification served to estimate nucleated cell counts. Profiled with immunoSEQ multiplex PCR; TCRdb holds only in-frame clones, not every one. The DNA gave D and trimming, while V, J and clone size come from that table. The sample holds over 100,000 clones, approximately 83% seen once. The chain recombines TRBV5-6 with TRBJ2-2; D gene uncertain. Sequencing was performed on peripheral blood. This receptor was obtained from a woman in her 70s with acute or convalescent COVID-19. The CDR3 coding sequence is TGTGCCAGCAGCTTATCTCCGAACACCGGGGAGCTGTTTTTT. Its translation is CASSLSPNTGELFF.